The 16 T cell receptor beta chains given below trace back to one sample, sequenced in a study of T-cell reconstitution after alpha-beta-depleted transplantation in children. The TCRbeta library incorporated unique molecular identifiers. TCRdb fed the PCR reads into MiXCR, producing one record per CDR3 protein. Among hundreds of thousands of distinct CDR3 sequences listed, about a tenth were seen once. Sequencing used PBMCs from the stem cell graft donor, obtained from the stem cell graft. These TCRs come from a human donor who donated a stem cell graft to a child with SCID.

This clonotype was observed a single time. The chain uses TRBV29-1 and TRBJ2-3; D is undetermined. This CDR3 contains 11 residues. V was shortened by 8 bases and J by 6 bases, with 12 bases between the two germline ends. CDR1 and CDR2 from the germline V gene are SQVTM and ANQGSEA. The CDR3 loop is CSTNWWDTQYF. Written as DNA, the CDR3 is TGCAGCACGAACTGGTGGGATACGCAGTATTTT.

This chain links TRBV20-1 with TRBJ2-2, with 7 bases identical to TRBD1. The CDR3 length is 15 residues. V trimming: 3 bases; J trimming: 3 bases; junction bases outside the gene matches: 7. Germline values: CDR1 DFQATT, CDR2 SNEGSKA (reference sequence). DNA of the CDR3: TGCAGTGCTAGCCCTAGGGACAGTTACACCGGGGAGCTGTTTTTT. As protein: CSASPRDSYTGELFF.

Concerning this clonotype: This may arise from a read error, as a much more abundant clone is one base away. The rearrangement links TRBV7-2 to TRBJ2-1; D perhaps matches TRBD2 (5 bases). Germline CDR1 SGHTA, CDR2 FQGNSA. V was pared by 1 base and J by 12 bases, with 22 bases between. The CDR3 length is 16 residues. CDR3 DNA sequence: TGTGCCAGCAGCTTAGGCGGGTTGTTAAGGCTCGATGTGCAGTTCTTC. Encoded protein: CASSLGGLLRLDVQFF.

The genes are TRBV3-1 and TRBJ2-3; 7 nucleotides align to TRBD1. Trimming took 7 bases from V and 3 from J; bases not matched to a gene: 10. Germline V gives CDR1 LGHDT, CDR2 YNNKEL (reference sequence). CDR3 size: 15 residues. CDR3 loop: CASTQVVTGTDTQYF. The DNA for the CDR3 is TGTGCCAGCACCCAGGTGGTGACAGGGACAGATACGCAGTATTTT.

The sample holds many counts of this clonotype. V gene TRBV3-1 combines with J gene TRBJ2-5, with unresolved D. The CDR3 has 15 amino acids. Germline V CDR1 and CDR2: LGHDT, YNNKEL (reference sequence). Trimming removed 1 base from V and 1 base from J, with 10 bases in between. The CDR3 reads CASSQAPATQETQYF. CDR3 coding DNA: TGTGCCAGCAGCCAAGCTCCCGCGACCCAAGAGACCCAGTACTTC.

The rearrangement uses TRBV29-1 and TRBJ2-2, with 7 bases lining up with TRBD2. The germline CDR1 and CDR2 sequences are SQVTM and ANQGSEA. There are 14 residues in the CDR3. V dropped 6 bases and J dropped 1; count of bases not matched to a gene: 5. The CDR3 DNA reads as TGCAGCGTGGCGGGAGCGGGGAACACCGGGGAGCTGTTTTTT. The encoded protein is CSVAGAGNTGELFF.

This clonotype showed up many times. This chain's CDR3 is CASSLSSGAYNEQFF. In DNA form, the CDR3 reads TGCGCCAGCAGCTTGAGTAGCGGGGCGTACAATGAGCAGTTCTTC. The V gene is TRBV5-1, the J gene TRBJ2-1; 8 bases line up with TRBD2. The trim removed 1 base at V and 4 bases at J, leaving 4 bases unmatched. Germline CDR1 and CDR2: SGHRS and YFSETQ. The CDR3 is 15 residues long.

The chain employs TRBV4-1 and TRBJ1-5; a possible D gene is TRBD1 (5 bases). The CDR3 totals 18 residues. V dropped 3 bases and J dropped 7 bases, with 25 bases sitting between them. Germline CDR1 and CDR2: MGHRA and YSYEKL. The chain's CDR3 is CASSQFSSGTQFGQPQHF. The CDR3 DNA reads as TGCGCCAGCAGCCAGTTCTCGTCCGGGACCCAATTCGGGCAGCCCCAGCATTTT.

This clonotype was counted between two and nine times. The chain joins TRBV29-1 to TRBJ2-3, with D uncertain. From germline, CDR1 is SQVTM and CDR2 ANQGSEA. The CDR3 extends over 12 amino acids. The V and J ends lost 6 bases and 0 bases respectively, with 7 bases between them. CDR3 in DNA: TGCAGCGTGGTATCTAGCACAGATACGCAGTATTTT. Encoded protein: CSVVSSTDTQYF.

V gene TRBV25-1 combines with J gene TRBJ2-1; maybe TRBD2 (5 bases). The germline V gene has CDR1 MGHDK and CDR2 SYGVNS. Trimming stripped 4 bases from V and 10 bases from J, with 11 bases between. The CDR3 loop spans 12 amino acids. Here the CDR3 reads CASSGRTREQFF. The CDR3 nucleotides are TGTGCCAGCAGTGGGCGGACTCGAGAGCAGTTCTTC. The entire variable domain, with the rest obtained from reference TRBV25-1 and TRBJ2-1, is as follows: EADIYQTPRYLVIGTGKKITLECSQTMGHDKMYWYQQDPGMELHLIHYSYGVNSTEKGDLSSESTVSRIRTEHFPLTLESARPSHTSQYLCASSGRTREQFFGPGTRLTVL.

This clonotype was seen a few times. This chain joins TRBV10-3 and TRBJ2-4; 10 positions agree with TRBD1. V dropped 3 bases and J dropped 11; count of bases not matched to a gene: 7. The CDR3 has 14 amino acids. Germline CDR1 is ENHRY and CDR2 is SYGVKD. The CDR3 here is CAISDPGQGFFQYF. The CDR3 DNA is TGTGCCATCAGTGATCCGGGACAGGGGTTTTTTCAGTACTTC.

The chain has TRBV20-1 and TRBJ2-7; D is possibly TRBD1 (5 bases). This CDR3 comprises 12 residues. Per the germline V gene, CDR1 is DFQATT and CDR2 is SNEGSKA (reference sequence). The V and J ends lost 7 bases and 5 bases respectively, with 15 bases between them. The CDR3 here is CSVIQGSHEQYF. The CDR3 nucleotides read TGCAGTGTTATTCAGGGTTCCCACGAGCAGTACTTC.

The J gene is TRBJ1-6, the V gene TRBV18; D is ambiguous. Germline loops: CDR1 KGHSH, CDR2 LQKENI. This CDR3 contains 15 residues. V dropped 2 bases and J dropped 6 bases, with 11 bases sitting between them. This CDR3 is CASSPDSRSNSPLHF. The CDR3 DNA reads TGTGCCAGCTCACCAGATTCAAGAAGTAATTCACCCCTCCACTTT.

This CDR3 reads CASSPASGEYNEQFF. In DNA form, the CDR3 reads TGCGCCAGCAGCCCCGCTAGCGGGGAGTACAATGAGCAGTTCTTC. The chain employs TRBV5-1 and TRBJ2-1, with 9 nucleotides matching TRBD2. Germline V CDR1 and CDR2: SGHRS, YFSETQ. The CDR3 is 15 amino acids. V dropped 4 bases and J dropped 4; count of bases not matched to a gene: 6.

V usage is TRBV11-3 and J usage is TRBJ2-3; D may correspond to TRBD1 or TRBD2 (5 bases each). Trimming left V 0 bases short and J 0 bases short, with 10 bases between. CDR3 length: 16 amino acids. Germline V gene lookup returns CDR1 SGHNT and CDR2 YENEEA. Here the CDR3 reads CASSLEGTDSTDTQYF. The CDR3 DNA is TGTGCCAGCAGCTTAGAGGGGACGGATAGCACAGATACGCAGTATTTT.

This sequence joins TRBV5-1 and TRBJ2-3, with D possibly TRBD1 on 6 matching bases. With 5 bases removed from V and 4 bases from J, the gap between germline ends came to 14 bases. CDR3 length: 14 amino acids. Per the germline V gene, CDR1 is SGHRS and CDR2 is YFSETQ. The CDR3: CASRRGISPDTQYF. The CDR3 nucleotides are TGCGCCAGCAGGAGGGGGATATCCCCAGATACGCAGTATTTT.